A single sample is the source of the 31 T cell receptor beta chains below, sequenced in a study of early T cells in non-severe SARS-CoV-2 infection. TCRdb redid the calling of the 5' RACE reads with MiXCR, one entry per CDR3 protein. The sample records tens of thousands of distinct CDR3 sequences, approximately 15% being singletons. Sequenced: whole blood. Receptor source: an adult who was a healthcare worker with PCR-confirmed SARS-CoV-2 infection or an uninfected control (not recorded which).

The rearrangement joins TRBV7-9 to TRBJ2-7, with TRBD1 as a possible D gene (5 bases). There are 14 residues in the CDR3. Deletions cut 2 bases from V and 2 bases from J, with 10 bases between. CDR1 and CDR2 (germline): SEHNR, FQNEAQ (reference sequence). The CDR3 is CASSLTGHPYEQYF. The CDR3 DNA reads as TGTGCCAGCAGCTTAACTGGACACCCCTACGAGCAGTACTTC.

This clonotype came up a few times. The gene calls are TRBV12-3 or TRBV12-4 and TRBJ1-1; D is unclear. The CDR3 runs to 14 residues. Deletions cut 1 base from V and 1 base from J, with 7 bases between. The DNA of the CDR3 is TGTGCCAGCAGTTTAGGGACTGGGAACACTGAAGCTTTCTTT. Its protein product is CASSLGTGNTEAFF.

The chain carries TRBV12-3 or TRBV12-4 and TRBJ1-5; 8 nucleotides match TRBD1. V lost 5 bases to trimming and J lost 4 bases; unmatched junction nucleotides: 4. This CDR3 region has 14 residues. For the CDR3, the DNA is TGTGCCAGCAGTGAAGGGACAGGTAATCAGCCCCAGCATTTT. Translation gives CASSEGTGNQPQHF.

This clonotype has a handful of counts. The chain combines TRBV5-1 with TRBJ1-5, with D possibly TRBD1 on 6 matching bases. The V gene lost 0 bases and the J gene lost 0 bases, with 16 bases spanning the gap. The germline V gene encodes CDR1 SGHRS and CDR2 YFSETQ. The length of the CDR3 is 18 residues. The CDR3 loop is CASSLAPGAGYSNQPQHF. The CDR3 region has the DNA TGCGCCAGCAGCTTGGCTCCGGGGGCTGGCTATAGCAATCAGCCCCAGCATTTT.

This clonotype was observed a few times. CDR3 loop: CASSEYSGSRTDTQYF. The CDR3 coding sequence is TGTGCCAGCAGTGAATATTCGGGGTCGCGCACAGATACGCAGTATTTT. This chain links TRBV25-1 with TRBJ2-3; a possible D gene is TRBD2 (5 bases). The CDR3 loop spans 16 amino acids. Trimming removed 0 bases at V and 1 base at J, with 11 bases between. Germline loops: CDR1 MGHDK, CDR2 SYGVNS.

This clonotype appeared a few times. The chain carries TRBV7-2 and TRBJ1-3; tentative D call: TRBD1 (5 bases). Trimming shortened V by 4 bases and J by 6 bases, and 16 bases separated the two germline ends. From germline, CDR1 is SGHTA and CDR2 FQGNSA. The CDR3 sequence is 15 residues long. DNA for the CDR3: TGTGCCAGCAGCTCCGACAGCTACCCTGAAAACACCATATATTTT. Residues: CASSSDSYPENTIYF.

The gene calls are TRBV7-2 and TRBJ2-2; either TRBD1 or TRBD2 may fit D (6 bases each). Germline assignment: CDR1 SGHTA and CDR2 FQGNSA. The V and J ends lost 0 bases and 4 bases respectively, with 15 bases between them. The CDR3 covers 17 residues. The CDR3 spells CASSLAGGGSSTGELFF. CDR3 nucleotides: TGTGCCAGCAGCTTAGCTGGAGGGGGGAGTAGCACCGGGGAGCTGTTTTTT.

This clonotype showed up just a few times. The chain recombines TRBV9 with TRBJ2-7; TRBD2 might be the D (5 bases). CDR3 length equals 14 residues. The germline V gene encodes CDR1 SGDLS and CDR2 YYNGEE. Trimming pared 4 bases from V and 2 bases from J, leaving 13 bases between. The CDR3 DNA reads TGTGCCAGCAGCCCCAGAGTGGGAGCCTACGAGCAGTACTTC. Translating it yields CASSPRVGAYEQYF.

This clonotype was seen more than once but under ten times. The chain is built from TRBV13 and TRBJ1-1; D call uncertain. Trimming stripped 0 bases from V and 8 bases from J, with 4 bases between. This CDR3 contains 11 residues. CDR1 is PRHDT, CDR2 FYEKMQ, per germline (reference sequence). CDR3 coding DNA: TGTGCCAGCAGCTTAGGCGGCGAAGCTTTCTTT. Translated, it gives CASSLGGEAFF.

The V call is TRBV4-3, the J call TRBJ2-7; D is ambiguous. Germline V gene data show CDR1 as LGHNA and CDR2 as YSLEER. Deletions cut 0 bases from V and 6 bases from J, with 12 bases between. The CDR3 is 14 residues long. CDR3 sequence reads: CASSQDSSVGEQYF. Written as DNA, the CDR3 is TGCGCCAGCAGCCAAGACTCTTCGGTGGGCGAGCAGTACTTC.

This clonotype has more than one count but fewer than ten. J is TRBJ2-1 and V is TRBV5-4; 10 bases agree with TRBD2. This CDR3 is built from 18 residues. The V gene's germline CDR1 is SGHNT and CDR2 YYREEE (reference sequence). Trimming cost V 4 bases and J 0 bases; bases outside gene matches: 10. Written as DNA, the CDR3 is TGTGCCAGCAGCCCAGGGACTAGCGAGCCCAGCTCCTACAATGAGCAGTTCTTC. Residues: CASSPGTSEPSSYNEQFF.

The chain uses TRBV11-2 and TRBJ2-7; weak D call: TRBD1 (5 bases). This CDR3 region has 13 residues. V lost 1 base and J lost 6, with 10 bases in between. Germline V gives CDR1 SGHAT, CDR2 FQNNGV. CDR3 region: CASSLAQGSEQYF. DNA of the CDR3: TGTGCCAGCAGCTTAGCGCAGGGTAGCGAGCAGTACTTC.

This clonotype was recorded at least ten times. This chain connects TRBV4-2 to TRBJ2-7; D gene ambiguous. This CDR3 region has 13 residues. Germline-derived CDR1 and CDR2 are LGHNA and YNFKEQ. Between the trimmed V and J ends, which lost 6 bases and 3 bases, there was a span of 12 bases. The CDR3, as DNA: TGTGCCAGCAGGGCCCCGGGTAGCTACGAGCAGTACTTC. Translating gives CASRAPGSYEQYF.

This clonotype has a handful of counts. This sequence joins TRBV11-2 and TRBJ1-2; D is undetermined. The CDR3 contains 13 residues. The V end was cut by 1 base, the J end by 4 bases, with 7 bases between. Germline values: CDR1 SGHAT, CDR2 FQNNGV. This chain's CDR3 is CASSLATRYGYTF. CDR3 nucleotides: TGTGCCAGCAGCTTAGCCACCCGCTATGGCTACACCTTC.

This clonotype has a handful of counts. This chain joins TRBV11-3 and TRBJ2-1, with a possible D match to TRBD2 (7 bases). The CDR3 runs 14 residues. Germline lookup yields CDR1 SGHNT and CDR2 YENEEA. The ends were cut back, 1 base at V and 8 bases at J, with 12 bases in the middle. CDR3 bases: TGTGCCAGCAGCTTAGGAGGGGGGGCCGATGAGCAGTTCTTC. Its translation: CASSLGGGADEQFF.

This clonotype was counted many times. The V and J genes are TRBV4-2 and TRBJ2-3, with 12 bases fitting TRBD2. Germline V gene data show CDR1 as LGHNA and CDR2 as YNFKEQ. CDR3 length: 19 amino acids. After removal of 4 bases from V and 0 bases from J, the junction contained 11 bases not matched to a gene. The CDR3 here is CASSRGGTSGRASTDTQYF. DNA of the CDR3: TGTGCCAGCAGCCGAGGGGGGACTAGCGGGCGGGCTAGCACAGATACGCAGTATTTT.

This clonotype was seen at least ten times. This chain connects TRBV24-1 to TRBJ2-1, with 13 nucleotides matching TRBD2. V lost 3 bases to trimming and J lost 9 bases; unmatched junction nucleotides: 1. Germline CDR1 KGHDR, CDR2 SFDVKD. The CDR3 spans 14 residues. Here the CDR3 DNA reads TGTGCCACCAGTGATGGACTAGCGGGGGTTGAGCAGTTCTTC. This sequence encodes CATSDGLAGVEQFF.

This clonotype was seen a few times. The V gene is TRBV7-2, the J gene TRBJ1-2; tentative D call: TRBD1 (5 bases). The length of the CDR3 is 15 residues. Germline V lookup: CDR1 SGHTA, CDR2 FQGNSA. Trimming pared 2 bases from V and 3 bases from J, leaving 13 bases between. The CDR3: CASSLYARGDYGYTF. CDR3 DNA: TGTGCCAGCAGCTTATACGCGAGAGGGGACTATGGCTACACCTTC.

This clonotype was recorded a few times. The J gene is TRBJ2-7, the V gene TRBV6-8; 10 nucleotides line up with TRBD1. The CDR3 length is 16 residues. The V and J ends lost 8 bases and 5 bases, in that order; junction bases with no gene match: 15. Germline V gives CDR1 MNHGY, CDR2 SAAAGT. CDR3 region: CASPPGTGAEEDEQYF. CDR3 DNA: TGTGCCAGCCCCCCCGGGACAGGGGCCGAAGAGGACGAGCAGTACTTC.

This clonotype was counted only a few times. This sequence joins TRBV28 and TRBJ1-2, with D perhaps TRBD1 (6 bases). The germline gives CDR1 MDHEN, CDR2 SYDVKM. This CDR3 comprises 14 residues. V lost 8 bases to trimming and J lost 4 bases, with 17 bases between them. The CDR3 is CASRGPGDIYGYTF. The CDR3 nucleotides are TGTGCCAGCCGAGGGCCAGGGGACATCTATGGCTACACCTTC.

The genes are TRBV28 and TRBJ1-4; 11 positions match TRBD1. Per the germline V gene, CDR1 is MDHEN and CDR2 is SYDVKM. V shed 6 bases and J 0 bases; nucleotides not matched to a gene: 9. The CDR3 sequence is 18 residues long. The chain's CDR3 is CASSPVRTGGPTNEKLFF. The DNA of the CDR3 is TGTGCCAGCAGCCCCGTGCGGACAGGGGGCCCAACTAATGAAAAACTGTTTTTT.

This clonotype was counted only a few times. This chain links TRBV6-6 with TRBJ2-3, with 8 nucleotides matching TRBD1. Germline V gives CDR1 MNHNY, CDR2 SVGAGI (reference sequence). V lost 0 bases, J lost 1 base, and 3 bases stayed unmatched. This CDR3 is built from 16 residues. In nucleotides, the CDR3 is TGTGCCAGCAGTTACTCAGGCAGGGGGCGCACAGATACGCAGTATTTT. Its translation: CASSYSGRGRTDTQYF.

The chain links TRBV18 to TRBJ1-6; tentative D call: TRBD1 (5 bases). The CDR3 length is 15 residues. Germline values: CDR1 KGHSH, CDR2 LQKENI. V lost 4 bases, J lost 3 bases, and 10 bases lay in between. CDR3 coding DNA: TGTGCCAGCTCACTTCAGGGCGGCTATAATTCACCCCTCCACTTT. Translating it yields CASSLQGGYNSPLHF.

Only a few counts were recorded for this clonotype. This sequence joins TRBV7-9 and TRBJ2-6; D could derive from TRBD1 or TRBD2 (5 bases each). Germline V gene data show CDR1 as SEHNR and CDR2 as FQNEAQ (reference sequence). Trimming took off 5 bases at V and 5 bases at J, with 13 bases between the two ends. The CDR3 extends over 15 amino acids. The CDR3, as DNA: TGTGCCAGCAGCCCCGACGGGGCTAGGGCCAACGTCCTGACTTTC. Protein product: CASSPDGARANVLTF.

This chain joins TRBV6-2 or TRBV6-3 and TRBJ2-5; D uncertain. The length of the CDR3 is 12 residues. Germline CDR1 is MNHEY and CDR2 is SVGEGT. V was clipped by 2 bases and J by 3 bases, with 4 bases between them. DNA for the CDR3: TGTGCCAGCAGTTACGGGGAAGAGACCCAGTACTTC. Translating gives CASSYGEETQYF.

In regard to this clonotype: A junction boundary mismatches the germline segment, possibly from a read error. The chain links TRBV28 to TRBJ1-3; 8 bases are a match to TRBD1. The germline CDR1 and CDR2 sequences are MDHEN and SYDVKM. The CDR3 is 15 residues long. The CDR3: CASRPTGGSENTIYF. CDR3 sequence (DNA): TGTGCCAGCAGGCCAACAGGGGGATCTGAAAACACCATATATTTT.

The chain couples TRBV7-4 to TRBJ1-1; no firm D call. The CDR3 is made up of 10 amino acids. V dropped 3 bases and J dropped 11 bases, with 7 bases sitting between them. Germline V gene lookup returns CDR1 SGHVT and CDR2 SQSDAQ. The CDR3 DNA reads TGTGCCAGCAGCTTTGGGTTGGCTTTCTTT. As protein: CASSFGLAFF.

The table lists this clonotype with a few counts. This chain uses TRBV27 with TRBJ1-1; possible D gene TRBD1, 5 bases. Germline V gene lookup returns CDR1 MNHEY and CDR2 SMNVEV (reference sequence). CDR3 length: 14 residues. The germline V and J ends were trimmed by 6 bases and 0 bases, with 11 bases remaining between them. In DNA, the CDR3 is TGTGCCAGCAGCCCGACAGAACTGAACACTGAAGCTTTCTTT. Its translation: CASSPTELNTEAFF.

The CDR3 is CSVDGGPYEQYF. The CDR3 DNA follows: TGCAGCGTTGACGGGGGCCCCTACGAGCAGTACTTC. The rearrangement links TRBV29-1 to TRBJ2-7; D is tentatively TRBD1 or TRBD2 (6 bases each). Germline values: CDR1 SQVTM, CDR2 ANQGSEA. The CDR3 has 12 amino acids. Trimming removed 3 bases at V and 2 bases at J, with 8 bases between.

This chain connects TRBV2 to TRBJ2-3, with 7 bases matching TRBD1. CDR1 is SNHLY and CDR2 is FYNNEI in the germline V gene. Trimming cost V 0 bases and J 4 bases; bases outside gene matches: 4. This CDR3 comprises 15 residues. The DNA for the CDR3 is TGTGCCAGCAGTGAAGCCCGCCAGGGGGCAGATACGCAGTATTTT. This sequence encodes CASSEARQGADTQYF.

In this sample, this clonotype turned up a few times. The rearrangement links TRBV14 to TRBJ1-2; no clear D gene. The germline V gene encodes CDR1 SGHDN and CDR2 FVKESK. The CDR3 covers 14 residues. V was shortened by 4 bases and J by 1 base, with 10 bases between the two germline ends. CDR3 bases: TGTGCCAGCAGCCGTCGTCCGGATAACTATGGCTACACCTTC. Translation: CASSRRPDNYGYTF.